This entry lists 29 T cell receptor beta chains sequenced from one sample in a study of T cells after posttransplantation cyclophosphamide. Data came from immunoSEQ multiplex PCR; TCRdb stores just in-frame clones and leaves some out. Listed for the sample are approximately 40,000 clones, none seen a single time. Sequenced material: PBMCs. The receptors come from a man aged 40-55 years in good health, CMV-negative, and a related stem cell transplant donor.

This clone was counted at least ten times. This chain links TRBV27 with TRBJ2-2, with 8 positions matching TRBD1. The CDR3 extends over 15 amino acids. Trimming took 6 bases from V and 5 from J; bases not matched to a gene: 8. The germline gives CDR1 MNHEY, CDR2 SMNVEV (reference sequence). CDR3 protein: CASSTRGLVTGELFF. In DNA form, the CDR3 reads TGTGCCAGCAGCACCAGGGGGCTCGTAACCGGGGAGCTGTTTTTT.

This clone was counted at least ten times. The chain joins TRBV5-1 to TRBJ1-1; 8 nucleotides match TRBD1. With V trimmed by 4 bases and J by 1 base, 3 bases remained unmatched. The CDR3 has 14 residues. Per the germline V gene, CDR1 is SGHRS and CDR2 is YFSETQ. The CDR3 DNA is TGCGCCAGCAGCCCCGGACAGGGGAACACTGAAGCTTTCTTT. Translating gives CASSPGQGNTEAFF.

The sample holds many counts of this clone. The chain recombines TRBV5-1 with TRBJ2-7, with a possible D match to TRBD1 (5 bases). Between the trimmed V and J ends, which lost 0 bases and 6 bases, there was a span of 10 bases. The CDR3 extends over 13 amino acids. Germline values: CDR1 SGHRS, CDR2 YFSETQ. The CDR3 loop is CASSLEGPAEQYV. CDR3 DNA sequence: TGCGCCAGCAGCTTGGAGGGGCCCGCCGAGCAGTACGTC.

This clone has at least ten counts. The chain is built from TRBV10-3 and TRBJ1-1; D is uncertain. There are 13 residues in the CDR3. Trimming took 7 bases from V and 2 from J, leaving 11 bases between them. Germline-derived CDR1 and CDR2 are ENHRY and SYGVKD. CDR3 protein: CAITVGGNTEAFF. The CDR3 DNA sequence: TGTGCCATCACCGTGGGAGGTAACACTGAAGCTTTCTTT.

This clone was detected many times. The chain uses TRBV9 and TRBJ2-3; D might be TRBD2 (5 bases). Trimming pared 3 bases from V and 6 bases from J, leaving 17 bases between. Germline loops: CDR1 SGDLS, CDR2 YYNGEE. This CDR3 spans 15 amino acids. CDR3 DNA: TGTGCCAGCAGCGCCCCCCAGAGAGGGATGGATACGCAGTATTTT. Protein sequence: CASSAPQRGMDTQYF.

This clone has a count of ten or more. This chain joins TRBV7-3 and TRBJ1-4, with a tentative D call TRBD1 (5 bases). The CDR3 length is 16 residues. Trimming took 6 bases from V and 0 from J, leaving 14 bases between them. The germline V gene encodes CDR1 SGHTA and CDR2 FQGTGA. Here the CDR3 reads CASRRDRTATNEKLFF. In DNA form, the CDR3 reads TGTGCCAGCAGGCGCGACAGAACTGCAACTAATGAAAAACTGTTTTTT.

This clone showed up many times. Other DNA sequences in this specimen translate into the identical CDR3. The CDR3 DNA is TGCGCCAGCAGCTTGGCCGGGACAGGGACCGGGGAGCTGTTTTTT. Amino acid sequence: CASSLAGTGTGELFF. The chain has TRBV5-1 and TRBJ2-2; TRBD1 agrees at 9 bases. The CDR3 is 15 residues long. V shed 0 bases and J 5 bases; nucleotides not matched to a gene: 2. Looked up from germline, CDR1 is SGHRS and CDR2 is YFSETQ.

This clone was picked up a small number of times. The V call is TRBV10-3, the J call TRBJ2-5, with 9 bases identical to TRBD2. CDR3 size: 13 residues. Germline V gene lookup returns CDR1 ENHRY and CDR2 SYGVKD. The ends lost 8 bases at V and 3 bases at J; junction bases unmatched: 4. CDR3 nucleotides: TGTGCCATCTCGCCTAGCGGGGAAGAGACCCAGTACTTC. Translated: CAISPSGEETQYF.

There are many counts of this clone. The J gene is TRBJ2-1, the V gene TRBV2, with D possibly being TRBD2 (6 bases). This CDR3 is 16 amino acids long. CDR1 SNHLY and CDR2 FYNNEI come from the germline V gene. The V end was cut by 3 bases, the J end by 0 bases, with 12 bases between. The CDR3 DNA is TGTGCCAGCAGTGACGGGACTTACCTCTCCTACAATGAGCAGTTCTTC. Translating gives CASSDGTYLSYNEQFF.

The CDR3 nucleotides are TGTGCCACCAGCAGAATACGGGGATCTAATGAAAAACTGTTTTTT. This translates into CATSRIRGSNEKLFF. This rearrangement joins TRBV15 to TRBJ1-4, with D hard to call. The CDR3 has 15 residues. Looked up from germline, CDR1 is LNHNV and CDR2 is YYDKDF (reference sequence). V lost 2 bases to trimming and J lost 3 bases, with 10 bases between them.

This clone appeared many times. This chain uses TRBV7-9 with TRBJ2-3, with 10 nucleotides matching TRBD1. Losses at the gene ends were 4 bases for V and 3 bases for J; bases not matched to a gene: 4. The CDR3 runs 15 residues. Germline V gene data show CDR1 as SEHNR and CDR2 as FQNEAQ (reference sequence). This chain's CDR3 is CASSWGTGETDTQYF. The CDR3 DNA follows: TGTGCCAGCAGCTGGGGGACAGGGGAGACAGATACGCAGTATTTT.

This CDR3 is CSVGQTTDTQYF. Here the CDR3 DNA reads TGCAGCGTTGGACAGACCACAGATACGCAGTATTTT. The gene calls are TRBV29-1 and TRBJ2-3, with TRBD1 as a possible D gene (5 bases). The CDR3 spans 12 residues. Germline assignment: CDR1 SQVTM and CDR2 ANQGSEA. V shed 4 bases and J shed 2 bases, with 7 bases lying between them.

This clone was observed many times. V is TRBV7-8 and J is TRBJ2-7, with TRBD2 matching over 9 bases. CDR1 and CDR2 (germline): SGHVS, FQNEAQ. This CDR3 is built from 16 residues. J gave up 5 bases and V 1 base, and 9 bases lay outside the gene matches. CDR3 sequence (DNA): TGTGCCAGCAGCTTAGTTAGCGGGAGAGGAGTGGACGAGCAGTACGTC. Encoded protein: CASSLVSGRGVDEQYV.

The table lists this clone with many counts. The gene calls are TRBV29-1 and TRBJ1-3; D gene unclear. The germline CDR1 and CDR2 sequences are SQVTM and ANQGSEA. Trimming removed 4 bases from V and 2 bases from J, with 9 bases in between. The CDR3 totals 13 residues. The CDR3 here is CSVVPVPGNTIYF. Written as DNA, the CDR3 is TGCAGCGTTGTTCCGGTGCCTGGAAACACCATATATTTT.

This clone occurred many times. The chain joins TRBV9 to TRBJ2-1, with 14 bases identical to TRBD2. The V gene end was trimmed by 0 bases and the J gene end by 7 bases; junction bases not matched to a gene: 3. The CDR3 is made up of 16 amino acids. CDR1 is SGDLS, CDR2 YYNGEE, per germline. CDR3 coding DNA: TGTGCCAGCAGCGTAGGGGGACTAGCGGGAGTAAATGAGCAGTTCTTC. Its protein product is CASSVGGLAGVNEQFF.

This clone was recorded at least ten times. CDR3 sequence: CASSPPGGASTGELFF. The DNA for the CDR3 is TGTGCCAGCAGCCCTCCCGGGGGGGCGAGCACCGGGGAGCTGTTTTTT. V and J are TRBV7-8 and TRBJ2-2; 8 bases match TRBD2. The CDR3 runs to 16 residues. The germline CDR1 and CDR2 sequences are SGHVS and FQNEAQ. Unmatched junction bases numbered 9, after V lost 5 bases and J lost 4 bases.

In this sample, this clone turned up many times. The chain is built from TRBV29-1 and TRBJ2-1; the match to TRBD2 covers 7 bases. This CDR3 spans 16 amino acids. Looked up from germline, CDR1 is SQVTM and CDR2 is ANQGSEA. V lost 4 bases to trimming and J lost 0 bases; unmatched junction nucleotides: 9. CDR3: CSVVPTSAYSYNEQFF. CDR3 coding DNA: TGCAGCGTTGTCCCCACTAGCGCCTACTCCTACAATGAGCAGTTCTTC.

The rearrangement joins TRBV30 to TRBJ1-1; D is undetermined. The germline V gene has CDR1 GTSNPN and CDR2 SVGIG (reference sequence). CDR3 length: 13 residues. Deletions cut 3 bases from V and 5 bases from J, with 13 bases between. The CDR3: CAWSRGPGTEAFF. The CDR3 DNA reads TGTGCCTGGAGCCGAGGGCCGGGGACTGAAGCTTTCTTT.

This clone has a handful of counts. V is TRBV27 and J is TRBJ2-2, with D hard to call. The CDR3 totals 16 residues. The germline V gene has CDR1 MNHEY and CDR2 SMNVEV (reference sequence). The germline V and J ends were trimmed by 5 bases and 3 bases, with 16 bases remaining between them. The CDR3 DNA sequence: TGTGCCAGCAGTCACCAAACAACCACCGACACCGGGGAGCTGTTTTTT. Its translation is CASSHQTTTDTGELFF.

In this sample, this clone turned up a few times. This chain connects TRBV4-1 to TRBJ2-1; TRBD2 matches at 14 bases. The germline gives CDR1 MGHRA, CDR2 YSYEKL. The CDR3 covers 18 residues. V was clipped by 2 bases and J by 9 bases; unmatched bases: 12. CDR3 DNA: TGCGCCAGCAGCCAAAAACCCCCTGGGACTAGCGGGAGTAGTGAGCAGTTCTTC. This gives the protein CASSQKPPGTSGSSEQFF.

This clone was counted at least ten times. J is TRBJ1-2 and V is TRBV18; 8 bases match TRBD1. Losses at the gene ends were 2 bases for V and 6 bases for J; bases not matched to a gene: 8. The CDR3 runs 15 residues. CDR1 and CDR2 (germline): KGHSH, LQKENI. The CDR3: CASSPFQGAEDGYTF. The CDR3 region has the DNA TGTGCCAGCTCACCATTCCAGGGGGCAGAGGATGGCTACACCTTC.

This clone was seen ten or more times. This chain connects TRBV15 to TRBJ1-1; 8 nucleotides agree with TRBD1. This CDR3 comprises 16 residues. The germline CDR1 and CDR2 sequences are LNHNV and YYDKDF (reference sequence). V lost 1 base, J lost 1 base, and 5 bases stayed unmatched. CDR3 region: CATSRGGGQGNTEAFF. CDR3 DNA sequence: TGTGCCACCAGCAGAGGGGGAGGACAGGGGAACACTGAAGCTTTCTTT.

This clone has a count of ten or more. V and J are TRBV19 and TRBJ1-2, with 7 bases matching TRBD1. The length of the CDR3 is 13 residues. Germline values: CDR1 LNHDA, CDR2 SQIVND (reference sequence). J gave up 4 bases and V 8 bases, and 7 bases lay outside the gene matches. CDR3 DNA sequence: TGTGCCAGTTCCGGACAGGCTTCCTATGGCTACACCTTC. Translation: CASSGQASYGYTF.

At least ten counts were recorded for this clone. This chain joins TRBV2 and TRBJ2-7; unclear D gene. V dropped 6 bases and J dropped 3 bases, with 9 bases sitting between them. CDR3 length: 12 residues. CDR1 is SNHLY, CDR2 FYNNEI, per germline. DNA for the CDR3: TGTGCCAGCAGCCTAGGCCGCTACGAGCAGTACTTC. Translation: CASSLGRYEQYF.

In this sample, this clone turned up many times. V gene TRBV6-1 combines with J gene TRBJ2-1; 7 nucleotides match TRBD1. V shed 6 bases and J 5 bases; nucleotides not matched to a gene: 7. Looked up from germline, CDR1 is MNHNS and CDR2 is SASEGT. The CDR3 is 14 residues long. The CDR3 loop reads CASRSGQNNNEQFF. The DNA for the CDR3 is TGTGCCAGCAGATCGGGACAGAACAACAATGAGCAGTTCTTC.

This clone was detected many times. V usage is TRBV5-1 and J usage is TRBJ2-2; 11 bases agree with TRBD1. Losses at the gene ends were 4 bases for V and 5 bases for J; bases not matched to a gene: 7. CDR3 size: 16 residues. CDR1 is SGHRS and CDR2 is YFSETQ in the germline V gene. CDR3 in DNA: TGCGCCAGCAGCCATGGACAGGGGGCGAGTACCGGGGAGCTGTTTTTT. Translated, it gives CASSHGQGASTGELFF.

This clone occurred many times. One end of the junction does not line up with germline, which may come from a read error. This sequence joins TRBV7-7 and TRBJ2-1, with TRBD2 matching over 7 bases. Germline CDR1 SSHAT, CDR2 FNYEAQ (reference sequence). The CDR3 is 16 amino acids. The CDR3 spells CASSLGTAGAGNEQFF. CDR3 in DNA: TGTGCTAGCAGCTTAGGCACGGCGGGAGCGGGCAATGAGCAGTTCTTC.

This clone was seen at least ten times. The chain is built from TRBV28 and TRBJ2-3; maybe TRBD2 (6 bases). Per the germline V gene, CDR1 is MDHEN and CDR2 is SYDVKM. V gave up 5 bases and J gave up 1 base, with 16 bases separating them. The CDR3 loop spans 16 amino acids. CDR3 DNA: TGTGCCAGCAGTGGGGCTGCGGGAAAGGGCACAGATACGCAGTATTTT. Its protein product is CASSGAAGKGTDTQYF. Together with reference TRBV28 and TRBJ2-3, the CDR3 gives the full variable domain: DVKVTQSSRYLVKRTGEKVFLECVQDMDHENMFWYRQDPGLGLRLIYFSYDVKMKEKGDIPEGYSVSREKKERFSLILESASTNQTSMYLCASSGAAGKGTDTQYFGPGTRLTVL.

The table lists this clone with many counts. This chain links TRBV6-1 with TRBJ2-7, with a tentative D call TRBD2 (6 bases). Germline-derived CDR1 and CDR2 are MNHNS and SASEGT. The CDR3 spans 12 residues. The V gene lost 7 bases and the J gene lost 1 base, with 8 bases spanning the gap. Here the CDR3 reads CASKDYSYEQYF. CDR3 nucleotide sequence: TGTGCCAGCAAGGACTATTCCTACGAGCAGTACTTC.